The entry below gives a single T cell receptor (beta chain) sequence along with its context. The antigen is not known. The entry originates in a study of response to subunit inactivated influenza vaccine. TCRdb called the RT-PCR reads again in MiXCR, with one record for every CDR3 protein. The sample lists some 500,000 distinct CDR3 sequences; over 10% were seen once. The study's findings and limits: The authors suggested that every seasonal influenza vaccination recruits few new T cells.

The germline V and J ends were trimmed by 4 bases and 4 bases, with 14 bases remaining between them. CDR3 length: 13 residues. CDR1 is DFQATT and CDR2 is SNEGSKA in the germline V gene (reference sequence). Sequencing was performed on PBMCs from blood, taken roughly 48 days after vaccination. This receptor was obtained from a man aged 45-60 years who received an inactivated influenza vaccine. This chain links TRBV20-1 with TRBJ2-7, with D possibly being TRBD2 (5 bases). The DNA of the CDR3 is TGCAGTGCTACTAGCCATTTACCTTACGAGCAGTACTTC. Protein sequence: CSATSHLPYEQYF.